The present TCR beta chain was sequenced within a study of shared clonotypes between healthy human individuals. Study results and caveats: The study drew on few donors, limiting represented genetic and exposure-history diversity.

V lost 0 bases to trimming and J lost 3 bases; unmatched junction nucleotides: 3. Germline CDR1 MNHEY, CDR2 SVGAGI. The CDR3 contains 16 residues. Method: immunoSEQ multiplex PCR; TCRdb's copy keeps in-frame clones and lacks some. Of about 510,000 clones listed, 79% are singletons. Concerning this clone: What it binds is unknown.

The chain has TRBV6-5 and TRBJ2-1, with 9 bases identical to TRBD2. Sample: PBMCs. This receptor was taken from a middle-aged woman in good health. Some clones in this sample may be carry-over from other donors' samples. The CDR3 loop is CASSYSSGGIYNEQFF. CDR3 in DNA: TGTGCCAGCAGTTACTCTAGCGGGGGAATCTACAATGAGCAGTTCTTC.